These T cell receptor beta chains were read from a single sample in a study of cytomegalovirus exposure and HLA in healthy donors. The assay was immunoSEQ multiplex PCR, and TCRdb's table has in-frame clones only and misses some. The table shows about 89,000 clones, with approximately 77% occurring only once. The specimen was PBMCs. Source of these receptors: a man aged 30 to 45 in good health and CMV-seronegative. The CDR3 runs from the conserved cysteine through the conserved F or W. D genes are given only for firm matches. The size entry is marked missing in some rows and otherwise reads once, few, many or a size class.

abundance,v_gene,d_gene,j_gene,CDR3nt,CDR3aa
.,TRBV7-6,TRBD1,TRBJ1-5,TGTGCCAGCAGCCAACGGACAGGGGGAGCGCCCCAGCATTTT,CASSQRTGGAPQHF
few,TRBV19,.,TRBJ2-3,TGTGCCAGTAGTATTCAGAGGACTAGCACAGATACGCAGTATTTT,CASSIQRTSTDTQYF
.,TRBV5-4,TRBD1,TRBJ1-1,TGTGCCAGCAGCTTGGAGGGACAGAGAGTTTTGTCGACTGAAGCTTTCTTT,CASSLEGQRVLSTEAFF
.,TRBV7-9,.,TRBJ1-5,TGTGCCAGCAGCTTAGGCGGGATCCGTAGCAATCAGCCCCAGCATTTT,CASSLGGIRSNQPQHF
few,TRBV29-1,.,TRBJ2-7,TGCAGCGTTGAAGCGGCACAGACCTACGAGCAGTACTTC,CSVEAAQTYEQYF
.,TRBV6-5,.,TRBJ1-4,TGTGCCAGCAGACGTCGTAGGGAGGATGAAAAACTGTTTTTT,CASRRRREDEKLFF
once,TRBV5-1,TRBD2,TRBJ2-5,TGCGCCAGCAGCGCATCACTAGCGGGAGGGCAAGAGACCCAGTACTTC,CASSASLAGGQETQYF
few,TRBV29-1,TRBD1,TRBJ2-3,TGCAGCGTTGAAGAGGGGGACAGCCTCAGCACAGATACGCAGTATTTT,CSVEEGDSLSTDTQYF
.,TRBV5-4,.,TRBJ2-2,TGTGCCAGCAGCAAGACAGTCGGGGAGCTGTTTTTT,CASSKTVGELFF
few,TRBV7-2,TRBD1,TRBJ1-1,TGTGCCAGCAGCTTAGGTGGGACAGAGAACACTGAAGCTTTCTTT,CASSLGGTENTEAFF
.,TRBV7-9,.,TRBJ1-3,TGTTCCAGCAGCTTAGGCGGCCGGAACACCATATATTTT,CSSSLGGRNTIYF
few,TRBV4-1,TRBD2,TRBJ2-5,TGCGCCAGCAGCCAAGATAAAGGAGTAGCGGGAGAAGAGACCCAGTACTTC,CASSQDKGVAGEETQYF
.,TRBV18,TRBD1,TRBJ2-2,TGTGCCAGCTCGCGAAACCCGGGACAGGGGGCGAACACCGGGGAGCTGTTTTTT,CASSRNPGQGANTGELFF
.,TRBV6-1,.,TRBJ1-5,TGTGCCAGCAGTGACGGGGTATCAAGTCAGCCCCAGCATTTT,CASSDGVSSQPQHF
.,TRBV9,.,TRBJ1-3,TGTGCCAGCAGCGTAGACAGCAGGGCCCCATCACTCTCTGGAAACACCATATATTTT,CASSVDSRAPSLSGNTIYF
.,TRBV7-9,TRBD2,TRBJ2-3,TGTGCCAGCAGCTTAGAAGCGGGAGCGGTAGATACGCAGTATTTT,CASSLEAGAVDTQYF
.,TRBV15,TRBD2,TRBJ2-7,TGTGCCACCAGCATGGCGGGGGGCTACGAGCAGTACTTC,CATSMAGGYEQYF
.,TRBV6-5,.,TRBJ1-1,TGTGCCAGCAGACTGGTCGGGAACACTGAAGCTTTCTTT,CASRLVGNTEAFF
.,TRBV14,.,TRBJ2-6,TGTGCCAGCAGCTCTACTGGGGCCAACGTCCTGACTTTC,CASSSTGANVLTF
.,TRBV30,TRBD2,TRBJ2-1,TGTGCCTTGACCGGGACTAGCGGGAGATACAATGAGCAGTTCTTC,CALTGTSGRYNEQFF
few,TRBV19,TRBD2,TRBJ2-3,TGTGCCAGTAGACTATTGGCGGGAGGGGAACCAGCGGCGCAGTATTTT,CASRLLAGGEPAAQYF
once,TRBV6-1,TRBD1,TRBJ2-7,TGTGCCAGCAAATACCGGGACAGCGAGCAGTACTTC,CASKYRDSEQYF
.,TRBV29-1,.,TRBJ1-2,TGCAGCGCATCCGGGGATGGCTACACCTTC,CSASGDGYTF
.,TRBV9,TRBD2,TRBJ2-3,TGTGCCAGCAGCGCCCCCGGGACTAGCGGCTACACAGATACGCAGTATTTT,CASSAPGTSGYTDTQYF
once,TRBV7-9,TRBD1,TRBJ1-1,TGTGCCAGCAGCTTAACTCCAGGGGGAGGAGGCACTGAAGCTTTCTTT,CASSLTPGGGGTEAFF
.,TRBV5-1,TRBD2,TRBJ2-1,TGCGCCAGCAGCCTAGCGGGAGACTACAATGAGCAGTTCTTC,CASSLAGDYNEQFF
.,TRBV2,.,TRBJ2-5,TGTGCCAGCAGTGAAGACAGGGCCGACCAAGAGACCCAGTACTTC,CASSEDRADQETQYF
.,TRBV9,.,TRBJ1-6,TGTGCCAGCAGCCTGGAGCATCAGGGGTTACATTCACCCCTCCACTTT,CASSLEHQGLHSPLHF
once,TRBV5-4,.,TRBJ1-2,TGTGCCAGCAGAAAGGACAGCCCCAGAACTAACTATGGCTACACCTTC,CASRKDSPRTNYGYTF
.,TRBV7-8,.,TRBJ2-2,TGTGCCAGCAGCTTAGACAGGGCTCGGGAGCTGTTTTTT,CASSLDRARELFF
.,TRBV7-9,.,TRBJ2-1,TGTGCCAGCAGCCCCTCGTTAGCGGTTTCCTACAATGAGCAGTTCTTC,CASSPSLAVSYNEQFF
.,TRBV6-6,.,TRBJ1-1,TGTGCCAGCAGTTACTTAGGGGCGGGAAGAAACACTGAAGCTTTCTTT,CASSYLGAGRNTEAFF
.,TRBV9,TRBD2,TRBJ2-1,TGTGCCAGCAGCGCCAGAGGGACTAGCGGGACAGATGAGCAGTTCTTC,CASSARGTSGTDEQFF
.,TRBV6-1,.,TRBJ1-2,TGTGCCAGCAGTGCGACAGGCTATGGCTACACCTTC,CASSATGYGYTF
.,TRBV7-2,.,TRBJ1-2,TGTGCCAGCAGCTTAGAACAGATGCCTAACTATGGCTACACCTTC,CASSLEQMPNYGYTF
.,TRBV2,.,TRBJ1-6,TGTGCCAGCGCTCAAGAAACGGTCTATAATTCACCCCTCCACTTT,CASAQETVYNSPLHF
.,TRBV5-6,.,TRBJ2-5,TGTGCCAGCAGCCCGCTTTTAATGTCGAGGGAGACCCAGTACTTC,CASSPLLMSRETQYF
.,TRBV6-5,.,TRBJ2-7,TGTGCCAGCAGTTACCCGGGACTCGGCGAGCAGTACTTC,CASSYPGLGEQYF
once,TRBV29-1,.,TRBJ1-1,TGCAGCGTTGATCGGCAGGGGAACACTGAAGCTTTCTTT,CSVDRQGNTEAFF
.,TRBV7-8,TRBD1,TRBJ2-3,TGTGCCAGCAGCTTTTACCGACAGGGAGGCACAGATACGCAGTATTTT,CASSFYRQGGTDTQYF
once,TRBV7-9,.,TRBJ2-4,TGTGCCAGCAGCCCGAGGGGGGGCGAAAACATTCAGTACTTC,CASSPRGGENIQYF